This T cell receptor beta chain was sequenced during a study of technical replicates of blood from several donors. The data were produced by immunoSEQ multiplex PCR, yet TCRdb's version contains in-frame clones alone and is incomplete. The sample consists of approximately 73,000 clones, 96% of them appearing once. Sequencing input: T cells isolated from PBMCs. This clonotype was obtained from a human donor in good health.

CDR3 residues: CASSDHLAGTNEKLFF. For the CDR3, the DNA is TGTGCCAGCAGTGACCATTTAGCAGGGACTAATGAAAAACTGTTTTTT. This rearrangement joins TRBV2 to TRBJ1-4; TRBD1 is a possible D gene (5 bases). The CDR3 extends over 16 amino acids. The germline V gene has CDR1 SNHLY and CDR2 FYNNEI. Trimming shortened V by 3 bases and J by 2 bases, and 13 bases separated the two germline ends.